The present TCR beta chain was sequenced within a study of cytomegalovirus exposure and HLA in healthy donors. Overall study: Both the 120 validation repertoires and the approximately 700 first-cohort repertoires used the same platform, as reported by a later analysis. Study-level findings and limits: The study recorded 150 to 200 TCR beta chains that were cytomegalovirus-associated. According to reports, the classifier identified cytomegalovirus status with high specificity and sensitivity.

Assay used: immunoSEQ multiplex PCR; TCRdb lists only in-frame clones, some missing. The table includes some 160,000 clones, 88% detected once. V lost 0 bases, J lost 3 bases, and 9 bases lay in between. Germline CDR1 and CDR2: SGHRS and YFSETQ. This CDR3 region has 14 residues. This clone was detected only once. As yet, its antigen is unknown. V gene TRBV5-1 combines with J gene TRBJ2-5; D unclear. This TCR was sampled from a man aged 18 to 30 in good health and CMV-seronegative. What was sequenced was PBMCs. This chain's CDR3 is CASSLALGEETQYF. In DNA form, the CDR3 reads TGCGCCAGCAGCTTGGCGCTAGGTGAAGAGACCCAGTACTTC.